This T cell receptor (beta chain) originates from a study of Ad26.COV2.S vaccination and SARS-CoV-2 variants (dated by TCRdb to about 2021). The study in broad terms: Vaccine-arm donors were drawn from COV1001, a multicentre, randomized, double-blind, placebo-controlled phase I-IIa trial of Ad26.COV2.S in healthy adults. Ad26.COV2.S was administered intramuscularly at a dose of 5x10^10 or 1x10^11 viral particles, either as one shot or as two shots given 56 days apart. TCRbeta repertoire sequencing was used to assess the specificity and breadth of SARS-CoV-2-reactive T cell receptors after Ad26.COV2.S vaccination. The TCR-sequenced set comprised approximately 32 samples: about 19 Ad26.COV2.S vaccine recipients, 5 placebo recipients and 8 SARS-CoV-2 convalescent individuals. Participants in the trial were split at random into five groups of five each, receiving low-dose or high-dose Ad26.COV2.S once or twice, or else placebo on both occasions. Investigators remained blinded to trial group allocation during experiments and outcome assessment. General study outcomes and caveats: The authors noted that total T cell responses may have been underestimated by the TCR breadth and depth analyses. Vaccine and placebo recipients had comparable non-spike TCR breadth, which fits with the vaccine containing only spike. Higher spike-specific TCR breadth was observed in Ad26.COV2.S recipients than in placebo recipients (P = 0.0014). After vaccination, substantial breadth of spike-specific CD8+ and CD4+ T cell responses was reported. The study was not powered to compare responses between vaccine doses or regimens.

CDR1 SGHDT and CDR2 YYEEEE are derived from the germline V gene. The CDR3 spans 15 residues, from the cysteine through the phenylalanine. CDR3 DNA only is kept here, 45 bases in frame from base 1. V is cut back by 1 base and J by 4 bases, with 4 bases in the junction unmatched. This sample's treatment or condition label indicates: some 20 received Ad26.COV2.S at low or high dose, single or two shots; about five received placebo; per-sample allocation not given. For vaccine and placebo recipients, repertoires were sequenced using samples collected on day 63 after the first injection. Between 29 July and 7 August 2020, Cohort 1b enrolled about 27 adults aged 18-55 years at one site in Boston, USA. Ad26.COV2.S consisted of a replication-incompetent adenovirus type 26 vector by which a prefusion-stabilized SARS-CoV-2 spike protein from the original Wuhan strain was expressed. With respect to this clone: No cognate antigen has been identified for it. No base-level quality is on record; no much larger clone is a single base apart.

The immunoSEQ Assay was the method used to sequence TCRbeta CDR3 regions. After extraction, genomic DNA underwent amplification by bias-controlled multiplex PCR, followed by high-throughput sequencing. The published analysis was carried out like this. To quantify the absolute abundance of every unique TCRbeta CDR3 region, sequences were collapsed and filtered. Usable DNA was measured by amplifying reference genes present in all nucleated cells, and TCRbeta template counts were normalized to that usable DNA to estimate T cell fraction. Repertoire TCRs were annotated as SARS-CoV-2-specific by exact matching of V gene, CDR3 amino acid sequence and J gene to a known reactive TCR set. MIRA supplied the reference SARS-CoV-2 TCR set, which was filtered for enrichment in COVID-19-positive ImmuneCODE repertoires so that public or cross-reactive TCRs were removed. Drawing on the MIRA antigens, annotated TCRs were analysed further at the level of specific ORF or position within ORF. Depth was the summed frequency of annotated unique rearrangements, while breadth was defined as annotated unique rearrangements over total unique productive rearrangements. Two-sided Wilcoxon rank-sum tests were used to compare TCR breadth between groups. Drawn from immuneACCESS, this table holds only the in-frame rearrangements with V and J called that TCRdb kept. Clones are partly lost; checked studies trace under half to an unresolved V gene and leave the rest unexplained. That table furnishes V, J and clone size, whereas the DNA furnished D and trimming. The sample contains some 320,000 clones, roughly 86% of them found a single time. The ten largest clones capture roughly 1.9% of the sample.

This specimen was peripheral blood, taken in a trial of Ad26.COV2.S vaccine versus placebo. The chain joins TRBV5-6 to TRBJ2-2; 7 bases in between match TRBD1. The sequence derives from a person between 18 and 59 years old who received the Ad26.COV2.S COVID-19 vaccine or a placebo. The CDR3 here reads CASSLLTGPTGELFF. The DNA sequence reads TGTGCCAGCAGCTTGCTGACAGGGCCCACCGGGGAGCTGTTTTTT.